The 32 T cell receptor beta chains reported below all come from one sample, sequenced in a study of spatial heterogeneity in lung cancer. TCRdb independently ran MiXCR on the 5' RACE reads; one entry per CDR3 protein. The sample yields roughly 1,000 distinct CDR3 sequences, 7.2% seen once. The time point denotes: sample taken at primary tumor resection. Specimen: normal lung tissue next to the tumor, collected at surgery. These TCRs come from a male donor with early-stage non-small cell lung cancer.

By proportion, this clonotype is medium-sized. This chain links TRBV28 with TRBJ2-4; perhaps D is TRBD1 or TRBD2 (5 bases each). V gave up 5 bases and J gave up 9 bases, with 14 bases separating them. This CDR3 spans 13 amino acids. CDR1 and CDR2 from the germline V gene are MDHEN and SYDVKM. CDR3 coding DNA: TGTGCCAGCAGTGCCCCCCCGGGGACCATTCAGTACTTC. Amino acids: CASSAPPGTIQYF.

V and J are TRBV30 and TRBJ2-7; 8 nucleotides line up with TRBD1. The length of the CDR3 is 12 residues. CDR1 and CDR2 from the germline V gene are GTSNPN and SVGIG (reference sequence). The junction had 2 bases not matched to a gene; V was cut back by 6 bases and J by 1 base. Written as DNA, the CDR3 is TGTGCCTGTAGACAGGGGTCCTACGAGCAGTACTTC. This codes for CACRQGSYEQYF.

The chain employs TRBV10-3 and TRBJ2-7, with 7 bases lining up with TRBD1. V gave up 2 bases and J gave up 3 bases; unmatched junction bases: 4. There are 14 residues in the CDR3. Germline CDR1 and CDR2: ENHRY and SYGVKD. This chain's CDR3 is CAISEEGQLYEQYF. The CDR3 nucleotides read TGTGCCATCAGTGAGGAGGGACAGCTCTACGAGCAGTACTTC.

This clonotype is labeled as medium-sized. This rearrangement joins TRBV28 to TRBJ2-5; D is ambiguous. Looked up from germline, CDR1 is MDHEN and CDR2 is SYDVKM. The CDR3 sequence is 12 residues long. The V and J ends lost 7 bases and 7 bases respectively, with 13 bases between them. For the CDR3, the DNA is TGTGCCAGCACTCTGGGGTCCCTGACCCAGTACTTC. This encodes CASTLGSLTQYF.

By share, this clonotype ranks as medium-sized (0.01 to 0.1%). CDR3 sequence reads: CASSVEVRGTDTQYF. The DNA for the CDR3 is TGTGCCAGCAGCGTAGAGGTCAGAGGCACAGATACGCAGTATTTT. The gene calls are TRBV9 and TRBJ2-3; unclear D gene. This CDR3 has 15 amino acids. Trimming cost V 0 bases and J 1 base, with 9 bases left between them. Germline V gene sequence: CDR1 SGDLS, CDR2 YYNGEE.

Ten or more counts support this clonotype. The rearrangement uses TRBV6-5 and TRBJ1-1, with no clear D. The length of the CDR3 is 17 residues. V lost 0 bases and J 0 bases, leaving 14 bases between the germline ends. Germline CDR1 and CDR2: MNHEY and SVGAGI. CDR3 region: CASSYSKVGGLNTEAFF. As DNA, the CDR3 is TGTGCCAGCAGTTACTCGAAGGTCGGAGGGCTGAACACTGAAGCTTTCTTT.

This clonotype is judged medium-sized (0.01 to 0.1%). The chain combines TRBV6-5 with TRBJ2-1; tentatively, D is TRBD1 (5 bases). V was clipped by 2 bases and J by 6 bases, with 11 bases between them. Germline lookup yields CDR1 MNHEY and CDR2 SVGAGI. This CDR3 spans 14 amino acids. CDR3 region: CASSYERGGNEQFF. Written as DNA, the CDR3 is TGTGCCAGCAGTTACGAAAGGGGTGGCAATGAGCAGTTCTTC.

By proportion, this clonotype is large. The chain uses TRBV6-6 and TRBJ1-2; D call uncertain. Trimming took 6 bases from V and 4 from J, leaving 9 bases between them. The length of the CDR3 is 12 residues. Per the germline V gene, CDR1 is MNHNY and CDR2 is SVGAGI (reference sequence). The CDR3 DNA follows: TGTGCCAGCAGCGAGGGCAGCTATGGCTACACCTTC. Its protein is CASSEGSYGYTF.

This clonotype is labeled as medium-sized. The rearrangement uses TRBV7-8 and TRBJ1-6; D gene uncertain. V dropped 1 base and J dropped 7 bases, with 17 bases sitting between them. CDR1 and CDR2 from the germline V gene are SGHVS and FQNEAQ. This CDR3 is 17 amino acids long. The CDR3 is CASSLEPQGRRNSPLHF. CDR3 in DNA: TGTGCCAGCAGCTTAGAACCCCAAGGACGGAGAAATTCACCCCTCCACTTT.

Sample share makes this clonotype medium-sized (0.01 to 0.1%). The rearrangement uses TRBV7-9 and TRBJ2-3; possible D gene TRBD1, 5 bases. The CDR3 has 14 residues. The germline V and J ends were trimmed by 5 bases and 0 bases, with 9 bases remaining between them. The germline V gene encodes CDR1 SEHNR and CDR2 FQNEAQ (reference sequence). The CDR3 bases are TGTGCCAGCAGCCCAAGGGGTAGCACAGATACGCAGTATTTT. It specifies CASSPRGSTDTQYF.

This clonotype is large by share. The V and J genes are TRBV5-4 and TRBJ2-2; 9 bases line up with TRBD2. Trimming removed 2 bases from V and 6 bases from J; junction bases left unmatched: 5. This CDR3 has 15 residues. In germline, CDR1 is SGHNT, CDR2 YYREEE (reference sequence). As DNA, the CDR3 is TGTGCCAGCAGCTTAGGGACTAGCTTTTCCGGGGAGCTGTTTTTT. It yields the protein CASSLGTSFSGELFF.

By proportion, this clonotype is medium-sized. V and J are TRBV28 and TRBJ1-4; D may be TRBD1 (5 bases). The CDR3 totals 15 residues. Trimming removed 2 bases from V and 8 bases from J, with 15 bases in between. CDR1 and CDR2 from the germline V gene are MDHEN and SYDVKM. The DNA for the CDR3 is TGTGCCAGCAGTTTAGCAGGGTCGGGTGAGGAAAAACTGTTTTTT. Translation gives CASSLAGSGEEKLFF.

By share of the sample, this clonotype is large (0.1 to 1%). The V and J genes are TRBV11-3 and TRBJ2-1; D remains unclear. The germline gives CDR1 SGHNT, CDR2 YENEEA. Trimming shortened V by 4 bases and J by 1 base, and 11 bases separated the two germline ends. This CDR3 contains 15 residues. CDR3 nucleotides: TGTGCCAGCAGCTCGAGTAGTGGTTCCTACAATGAGCAGTTCTTC. Its translation is CASSSSSGSYNEQFF.

V gene TRBV6-2 or TRBV6-3 combines with J gene TRBJ1-1; D is uncertain. CDR1 MNHEY and CDR2 SVGEGT come from the germline V gene. V lost 0 bases and J lost 11, with 10 bases in between. This CDR3 comprises 12 residues. The chain's CDR3 is CASSYSMGWAFF. The CDR3, as DNA: TGTGCCAGCAGTTACTCGATGGGCTGGGCTTTCTTT.

This clonotype is labeled as large (0.1 to 1%). The genes are TRBV29-1 and TRBJ1-4; the D gene is possibly TRBD1 (6 bases). This CDR3 is 13 amino acids long. The V gene lost 7 bases and the J gene lost 2 bases, with 11 bases spanning the gap. Germline CDR1 SQVTM, CDR2 ANQGSEA. CDR3 protein: CSATGLTNEKLFF. CDR3 bases: TGCAGCGCCACAGGGTTGACTAATGAAAAACTGTTTTTT.

By share, this clonotype ranks as medium-sized. V usage is TRBV18 and J usage is TRBJ1-5; 7 nucleotides agree with TRBD1. The CDR3 extends over 16 amino acids. The germline V gene has CDR1 KGHSH and CDR2 LQKENI. V trimming: 0 bases; J trimming: 6 bases; junction bases outside the gene matches: 8. The CDR3 DNA reads TGTGCCAGCTCACCACCTTCAGACAGGGTTCGTCAGCCCCAGCATTTT. Translation gives CASSPPSDRVRQPQHF.

Regarding this clonotype: Being one base from a much bigger clone, this may be a read error. The chain links TRBV13 to TRBJ1-4, with D maybe TRBD1 (6 bases). CDR3 size: 16 residues. V was cut by 1 base and J by 3 bases, with 12 bases left in between. The V gene's germline CDR1 is PRHDT and CDR2 FYEKMQ (reference sequence). The DNA of the CDR3 is TGTGCCAGCAGCTTAGCTAGGGGGTCATCTAATGAAAAACTGTTTTTT. This encodes CASSLARGSSNEKLFF.

This clonotype is labeled as large. The chain uses TRBV6-6 and TRBJ2-7; D gene ambiguous. CDR3 length equals 14 residues. Germline V gene data show CDR1 as MNHNY and CDR2 as SVGAGI (reference sequence). Trimming shortened V by 0 bases and J by 1 base, and 7 bases separated the two germline ends. The chain's CDR3 is CASSYSDGSYEQYF. As DNA, the CDR3 is TGTGCCAGCAGTTACTCCGACGGATCCTACGAGCAGTACTTC.

This clonotype is labeled as medium-sized. The chain combines TRBV30 with TRBJ1-1; 7 positions agree with TRBD1. This CDR3 is 13 amino acids long. Germline CDR1 and CDR2: GTSNPN and SVGIG (reference sequence). J lost 0 bases, V lost 7 bases, and 5 bases had no gene match. The CDR3 sequence: CAYRDRMNTEAFF. The CDR3 bases are TGTGCCTACCGGGACAGAATGAACACTGAAGCTTTCTTT.

This clonotype counts as large. This chain connects TRBV28 to TRBJ1-1; 7 bases are a match to TRBD1. The CDR3 extends over 13 amino acids. J was trimmed by 6 bases and V by 6 bases; bases with no gene match: 7. Germline V gene lookup returns CDR1 MDHEN and CDR2 SYDVKM. In DNA, the CDR3 is TGTGCCAGCAGATCCAGGGGGAGGTCTGAAGCTTTCTTT. It encodes CASRSRGRSEAFF.

This clonotype is medium-sized. The chain is built from TRBV9 and TRBJ1-4, with no clear D. V was cut by 3 bases and J by 4 bases, with 4 bases left in between. Germline V CDR1 and CDR2: SGDLS, YYNGEE. CDR3 size: 12 residues. CDR3 sequence reads: CASSGVNEKLFF. In nucleotides, the CDR3 is TGTGCCAGCAGCGGGGTTAATGAAAAACTGTTTTTT.

This clonotype rates as large. The chain recombines TRBV6-2 or TRBV6-3 with TRBJ2-7; no firm D call. V lost 6 bases and J lost 3, with 6 bases in between. Germline V CDR1 and CDR2: MNHEY, SVGEGT. The CDR3 runs to 11 residues. CDR3 nucleotides: TGTGCCAGCAGCGACCTCTACGAGCAGTACTTC. As protein: CASSDLYEQYF.

This clonotype is deemed medium-sized. The J gene is TRBJ2-7, the V gene TRBV4-2; D not resolved. Trimming cost V 0 bases and J 1 base, with 7 bases left between them. CDR3 length: 14 amino acids. The germline gives CDR1 LGHNA, CDR2 YNFKEQ. The CDR3 sequence: CASSQEPKSYEQYF. CDR3 nucleotide sequence: TGTGCCAGCAGCCAAGAGCCGAAGTCCTACGAGCAGTACTTC.

This clonotype is medium-sized in the sample. The chain links TRBV9 to TRBJ2-5; D unresolved. The V and J ends lost 0 bases and 5 bases respectively, with 14 bases between them. This CDR3 is built from 15 residues. CDR1 is SGDLS, CDR2 YYNGEE, per germline. The CDR3 protein is CASSVATTFLETQYF. CDR3 nucleotide sequence: TGTGCCAGCAGCGTAGCTACCACTTTCCTGGAGACCCAGTACTTC. Drawing the rest from reference TRBV9 and TRBJ2-5, the complete variable domain is DSGVTQTPKHLITATGQRVTLRCSPRSGDLSVYWYQQSLDQGLQFLIQYYNGEERAKGNILERFSAQQFPDLHSELNLSSLELGDSALYFCASSVATTFLETQYFGPGTRLLVL.

Remarks on this clonotype: Since a much larger clone is just one base distant, this may be a read error. The gene calls are TRBV9 and TRBJ2-7; the match to TRBD2 covers 11 bases. Germline loops: CDR1 SGDLS, CDR2 YYNGEE. V trimming: 4 bases; J trimming: 6 bases; junction bases outside the gene matches: 9. This CDR3 region has 15 residues. Here the CDR3 reads CASSPQTSGIGEQYF. CDR3 DNA sequence: TGTGCCAGCAGCCCCCAGACTAGCGGGATTGGCGAGCAGTACTTC.

CDR3 in amino acids: CSARETGPKIYSGANVLTF. The CDR3 DNA reads TGCAGTGCTAGAGAAACCGGGCCCAAAATATACTCTGGGGCCAACGTCCTGACTTTC. The chain has TRBV20-1 and TRBJ2-6; D not certain. CDR1 is DFQATT, CDR2 SNEGSKA, per germline (reference sequence). V shed 0 bases and J shed 0 bases, with 18 bases lying between them. The CDR3 is 19 amino acids.

This clonotype rates as large. The chain joins TRBV5-1 to TRBJ2-5, with 8 nucleotides matching TRBD1. The CDR3 is 18 amino acids. V gave up 4 bases and J gave up 4 bases; unmatched junction bases: 18. The germline V gene encodes CDR1 SGHRS and CDR2 YFSETQ. CDR3 region: CASSGALTGTGGPETQYF. CDR3 DNA sequence: TGCGCCAGCAGCGGTGCCCTAACCGGGACAGGTGGGCCAGAGACCCAGTACTTC.

By share of the sample, this clonotype is medium-sized. The rearrangement links TRBV19 to TRBJ2-1, with D maybe TRBD1 (6 bases). The CDR3 is made up of 13 amino acids. The V end was cut by 5 bases, the J end by 10 bases, with 15 bases between. Looked up from germline, CDR1 is LNHDA and CDR2 is SQIVND (reference sequence). CDR3 bases: TGTGCCAGTAGTGATCAACAGGGTTGGGAGCAGTTCTTC. Protein: CASSDQQGWEQFF.

This clonotype rates as hyperexpanded. The chain links TRBV6-5 to TRBJ2-3; 7 positions agree with TRBD2. The CDR3 sequence is 13 residues long. Per germline, CDR1 MNHEY and CDR2 SVGAGI. With 5 bases clipped from V and 14 bases from J, the junction kept 13 bases outside the gene matches. For the CDR3, the DNA is TGTGCCAGCAGTAGTCAAAAACTAGCGTCGCCGTATTTT. It is translated as CASSSQKLASPYF.

This clonotype was detected ten times or more. The J gene is TRBJ2-5, the V gene TRBV5-6, with a weak D call TRBD2 (5 bases). Germline V lookup: CDR1 SGHDT, CDR2 YYEEEE. This CDR3 is 15 amino acids long. V dropped 1 base and J dropped 6 bases, with 16 bases sitting between them. The CDR3 DNA follows: TGTGCCAGCAGCTTGAACCAGCGGCCCCTTCAGACCCAGTACTTC. This encodes CASSLNQRPLQTQYF.

This clonotype is large (0.1 to 1%) in the sample. V gene TRBV2 combines with J gene TRBJ2-1; tentatively, D is TRBD2 (6 bases). V was pared by 3 bases and J by 8 bases, with 20 bases between. Germline CDR1 is SNHLY and CDR2 is FYNNEI. The CDR3 spans 16 residues. CDR3 residues: CASSDTGLQVLHEQFF. In DNA form, the CDR3 reads TGTGCCAGCAGTGATACGGGACTCCAAGTCTTGCATGAGCAGTTCTTC.

This clonotype rates as large (0.1 to 1%). The genes are TRBV5-1 and TRBJ2-7; 9 bases match TRBD2. The CDR3 contains 16 residues. V trimming: 4 bases; J trimming: 2 bases; junction bases outside the gene matches: 10. Germline V gene data show CDR1 as SGHRS and CDR2 as YFSETQ. CDR3 coding DNA: TGCGCCAGCAGCCGAAACCTAGCGGGACAAACCTACGAGCAGTACTTC. This encodes CASSRNLAGQTYEQYF.